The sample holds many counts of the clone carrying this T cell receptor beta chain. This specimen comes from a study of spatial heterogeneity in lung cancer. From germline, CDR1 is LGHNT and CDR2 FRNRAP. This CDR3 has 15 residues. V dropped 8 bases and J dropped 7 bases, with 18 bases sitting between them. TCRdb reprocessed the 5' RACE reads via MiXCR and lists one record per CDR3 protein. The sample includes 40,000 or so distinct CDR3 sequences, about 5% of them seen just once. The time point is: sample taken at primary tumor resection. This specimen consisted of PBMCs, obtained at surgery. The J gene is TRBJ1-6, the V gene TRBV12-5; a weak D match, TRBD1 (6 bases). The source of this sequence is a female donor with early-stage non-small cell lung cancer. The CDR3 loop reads CASKGGGETNSPLHF. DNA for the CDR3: TGTGCTAGTAAAGGAGGGGGAGAGACCAATTCACCCCTCCACTTT.